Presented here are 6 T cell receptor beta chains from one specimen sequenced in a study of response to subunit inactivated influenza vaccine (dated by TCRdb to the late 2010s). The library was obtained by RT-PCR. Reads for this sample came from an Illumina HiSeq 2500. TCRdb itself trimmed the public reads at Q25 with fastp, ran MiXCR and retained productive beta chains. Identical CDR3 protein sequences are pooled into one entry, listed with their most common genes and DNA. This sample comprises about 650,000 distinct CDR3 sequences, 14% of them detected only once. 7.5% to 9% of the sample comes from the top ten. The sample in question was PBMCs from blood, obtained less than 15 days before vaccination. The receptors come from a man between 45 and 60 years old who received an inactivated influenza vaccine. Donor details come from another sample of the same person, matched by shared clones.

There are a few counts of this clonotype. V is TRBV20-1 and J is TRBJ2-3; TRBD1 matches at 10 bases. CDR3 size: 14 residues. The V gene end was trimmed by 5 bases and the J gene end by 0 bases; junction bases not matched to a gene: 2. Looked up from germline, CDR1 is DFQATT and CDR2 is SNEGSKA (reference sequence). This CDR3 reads CSARQGASTDTQYF. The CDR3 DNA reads TGCAGTGCTCGACAGGGGGCAAGCACAGATACGCAGTATTTT.

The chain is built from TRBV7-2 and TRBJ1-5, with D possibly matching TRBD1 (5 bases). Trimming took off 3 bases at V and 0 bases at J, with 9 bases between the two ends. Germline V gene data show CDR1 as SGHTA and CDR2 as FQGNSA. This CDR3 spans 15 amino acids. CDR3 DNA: TGTGCCAGCAGCTTTCAGGGAAATAGCAATCAGCCCCAGCATTTT. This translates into CASSFQGNSNQPQHF.

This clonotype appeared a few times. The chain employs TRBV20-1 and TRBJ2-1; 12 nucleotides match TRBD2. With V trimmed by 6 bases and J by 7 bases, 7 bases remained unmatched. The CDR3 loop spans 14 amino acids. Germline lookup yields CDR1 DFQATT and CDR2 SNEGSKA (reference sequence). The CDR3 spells CSARLAGVGNEQFF. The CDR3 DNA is TGCAGTGCGAGACTAGCGGGGGTGGGGAATGAGCAGTTCTTC.

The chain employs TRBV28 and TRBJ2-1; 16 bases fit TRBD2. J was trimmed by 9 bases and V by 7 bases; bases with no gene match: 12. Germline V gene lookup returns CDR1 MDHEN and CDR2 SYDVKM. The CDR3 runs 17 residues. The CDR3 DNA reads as TGTGCCAGCACCGGGACTAGCGGGAGGGCCAAGTTTGGTGAGCAGTTCTTC. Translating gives CASTGTSGRAKFGEQFF.

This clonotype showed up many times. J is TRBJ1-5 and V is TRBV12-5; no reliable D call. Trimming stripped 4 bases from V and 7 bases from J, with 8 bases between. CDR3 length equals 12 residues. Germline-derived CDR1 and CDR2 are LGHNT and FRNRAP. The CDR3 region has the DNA TGTGCTAGTGGTTGGGAGGGACAGCCCCAGCATTTT. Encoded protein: CASGWEGQPQHF.

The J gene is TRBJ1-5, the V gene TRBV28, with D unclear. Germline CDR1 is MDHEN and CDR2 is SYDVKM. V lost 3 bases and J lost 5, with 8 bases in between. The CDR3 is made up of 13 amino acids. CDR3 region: CASSFGKYQPQHF. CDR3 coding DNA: TGTGCCAGCAGTTTTGGCAAGTATCAGCCCCAGCATTTT.